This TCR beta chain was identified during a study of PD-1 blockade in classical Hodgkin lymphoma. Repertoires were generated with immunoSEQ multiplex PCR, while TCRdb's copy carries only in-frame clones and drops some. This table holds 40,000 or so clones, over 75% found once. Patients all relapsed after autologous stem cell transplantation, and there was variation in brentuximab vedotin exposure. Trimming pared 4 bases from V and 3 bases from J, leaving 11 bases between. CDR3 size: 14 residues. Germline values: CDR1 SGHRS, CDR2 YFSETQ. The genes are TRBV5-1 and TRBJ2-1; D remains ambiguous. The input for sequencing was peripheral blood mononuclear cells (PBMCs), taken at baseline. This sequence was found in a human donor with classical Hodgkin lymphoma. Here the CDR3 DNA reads TGCGCCAGCAGCGACCGGGCTCACTACAATGAGCAGTTCTTC. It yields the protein CASSDRAHYNEQFF. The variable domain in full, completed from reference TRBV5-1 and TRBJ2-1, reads KAGVTQTPRYLIKTRGQQVTLSCSPISGHRSVSWYQQTPGQGLQFLFEYFSETQRNKGNFPGRFSGRQFSNSRSEMNVSTLELGDSALYLCASSDRAHYNEQFFGPGTRLTVL.